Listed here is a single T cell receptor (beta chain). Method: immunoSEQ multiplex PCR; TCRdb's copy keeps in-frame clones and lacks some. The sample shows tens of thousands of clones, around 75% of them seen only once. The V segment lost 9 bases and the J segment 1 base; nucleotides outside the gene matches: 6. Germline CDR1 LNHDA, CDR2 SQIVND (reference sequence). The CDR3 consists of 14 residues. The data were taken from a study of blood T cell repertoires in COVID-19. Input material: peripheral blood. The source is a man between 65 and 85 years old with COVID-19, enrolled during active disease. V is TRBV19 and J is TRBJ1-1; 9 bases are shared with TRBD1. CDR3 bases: TGTGCCAGGCAAAGGGGACAGGGGAACACTGAAGCTTTCTTT. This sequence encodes CARQRGQGNTEAFF.